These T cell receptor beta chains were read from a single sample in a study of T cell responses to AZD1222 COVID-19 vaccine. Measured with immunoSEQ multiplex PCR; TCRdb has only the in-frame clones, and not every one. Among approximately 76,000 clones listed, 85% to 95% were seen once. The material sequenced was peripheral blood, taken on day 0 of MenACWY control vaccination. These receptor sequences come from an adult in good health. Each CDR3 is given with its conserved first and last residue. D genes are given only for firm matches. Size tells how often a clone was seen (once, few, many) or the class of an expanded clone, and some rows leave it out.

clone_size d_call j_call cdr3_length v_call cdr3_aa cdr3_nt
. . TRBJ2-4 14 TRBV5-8 CASSLAKMADIQYF TGTGCCAGCAGCTTGGCCAAGATGGCGGACATTCAGTACTTC
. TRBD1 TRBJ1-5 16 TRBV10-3 CAISESGQVTHQPQHF TGTGCCATCAGTGAGTCAGGACAGGTGACGCATCAGCCCCAGCATTTT
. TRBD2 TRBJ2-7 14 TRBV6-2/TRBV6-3 CASTPGRLPYEQYF TGTGCCAGCACCCCCGGGAGGTTACCCTACGAGCAGTACTTC
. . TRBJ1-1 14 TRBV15 CATNSAGGAGEAFF TGTGCCACCAACTCCGCCGGGGGAGCGGGTGAAGCTTTCTTT
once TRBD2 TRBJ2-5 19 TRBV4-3 CASSQDLTSGKPYQETQYF TGCGCCAGCAGCCAAGATCTGACTAGCGGAAAACCGTACCAAGAGACCCAGTACTTC
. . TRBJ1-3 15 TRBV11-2 CASSLDPHRGNTIYF TGTGCCAGCAGCTTAGATCCGCACCGGGGGAACACCATATATTTT
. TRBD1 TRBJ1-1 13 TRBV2 CASGDSLNTEAFF TGTGCCAGCGGGGACAGTTTGAACACTGAAGCTTTCTTT
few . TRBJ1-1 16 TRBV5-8 CASSLGRHGAGTEAFF TGTGCCAGCAGCTTGGGCCGTCACGGGGCAGGGACTGAAGCTTTCTTT
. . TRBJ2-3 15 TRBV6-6 CASRPAISGGDTQYF TGTGCCAGCAGACCTGCAATTTCTGGGGGAGATACGCAGTATTTT
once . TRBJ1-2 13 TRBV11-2 CASSLESLYGYTF TGTGCCAGCAGCTTAGAAAGCCTCTATGGCTACACCTTC
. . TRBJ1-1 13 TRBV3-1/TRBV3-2 CASSRGTGTEAFF TGTGCCAGCAGCCGCGGGACGGGAACTGAAGCTTTCTTT
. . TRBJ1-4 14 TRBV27 CASSTGARSEKLFF TGTGCCAGCAGCACGGGGGCGCGAAGTGAAAAACTGTTTTTT
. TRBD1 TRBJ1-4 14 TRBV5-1 CASSTGTGNEKLFF TGCGCCAGCAGTACCGGGACAGGGAATGAAAAACTGTTTTTT
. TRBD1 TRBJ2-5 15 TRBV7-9 CASSLGAGGEETQYF TGTGCCAGCAGCTTAGGGGCAGGGGGCGAGGAGACCCAGTACTTC
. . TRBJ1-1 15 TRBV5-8 CASILRGGDNTEAFF TGTGCCAGCATCCTCCGGGGGGGCGACAACACTGAAGCTTTCTTT
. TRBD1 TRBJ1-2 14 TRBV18 CASSPSGRGTGYTF TGTGCCAGCTCACCTTCCGGCAGGGGGACCGGCTACACCTTC
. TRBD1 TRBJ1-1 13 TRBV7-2 CASSLVGQVEAFF TGTGCCAGCAGCTTAGTGGGACAGGTCGAAGCTTTCTTT
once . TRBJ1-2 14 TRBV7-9 CASSLAGSLDGYTF TGTGCCAGCAGCTTGGCAGGGAGTTTGGATGGCTACACCTTC
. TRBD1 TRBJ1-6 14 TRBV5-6 CASSPGQGNSPLHF TGTGCCAGCAGCCCGGGACAGGGGAATTCACCCCTCCACTTT
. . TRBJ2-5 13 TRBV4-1 CASSQELVGTQYF TGCGCCAGCAGCCAAGAATTAGTGGGGACCCAGTACTTC
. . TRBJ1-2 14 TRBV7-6 CASSLAASGYGYTF TGTGCCAGCAGCTTAGCTGCGAGTGGCTATGGCTACACCTTC
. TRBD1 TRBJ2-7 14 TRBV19 CASSIGTGRGEQYF TGTGCCAGTAGTATAGGGACAGGGCGGGGCGAGCAGTACTTC
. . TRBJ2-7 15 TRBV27 CASSSLSVGGLEQYF TGTGCCAGCAGTTCTCTATCAGTGGGGGGCCTCGAGCAGTACTTC
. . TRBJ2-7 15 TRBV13 CASSSGHLSSYEQYF TGTGCCAGCAGCTCTGGACATTTGAGCTCCTACGAGCAGTACTTC
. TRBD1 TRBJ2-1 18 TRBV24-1 CATQTSKAGTGPYNEQFF TGTGCCACCCAAACTAGTAAAGCCGGGACAGGGCCTTACAATGAGCAGTTCTTC
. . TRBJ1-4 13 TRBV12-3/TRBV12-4 CASREAPNEKLFF TGTGCCAGCAGGGAGGCCCCTAATGAAAAACTGTTTTTT
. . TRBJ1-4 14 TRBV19 CASRVTATNEKLFF TGTGCCAGTAGGGTGACAGCAACTAATGAAAAACTGTTTTTT
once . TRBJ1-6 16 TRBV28 CASSFLRGASNSPLHF TGTGCCAGCAGTTTCCTGAGGGGGGCCAGCAATTCACCCCTCCACTTT
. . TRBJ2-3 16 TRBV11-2 CASSLGGSRSTDTQYF TGTGCCAGCAGCTTAGGGGGTAGCCGAAGCACAGATACGCAGTATTTT
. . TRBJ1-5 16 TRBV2 CPCGRGLRLGNQPQHF TGTCCTTGCGGGAGGGGCCTCCGATTAGGCAATCAGCCCCAGCATTTT
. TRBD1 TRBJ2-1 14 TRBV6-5 CASSYTGERDEQFF TGTGCCAGCAGTTATACAGGGGAAAGGGATGAGCAGTTCTTC
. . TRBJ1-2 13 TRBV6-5 CASSPGSNYGYTF TGTGCCAGCAGCCCCGGATCTAACTATGGCTACACCTTC
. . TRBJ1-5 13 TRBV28 CASSLGVDQPQHF TGTGCCAGCAGTCTGGGGGTGGATCAGCCCCAGCATTTT